This T cell receptor beta chain stems from a study of T-cell reconstitution after alpha-beta-depleted transplantation in children. This clonotype was counted between two and nine times. Per the germline V gene, CDR1 is LGHDT and CDR2 is YNNKEL (reference sequence). This CDR3 has 13 amino acids. Trimming at V came to 5 bases and at J to 6 bases, leaving 5 bases not matched to a gene. During its preparation, the TCRbeta library received unique molecular identifiers. TCRdb re-derived calls from the PCR reads in MiXCR, one entry per CDR3 protein. This table has some 340,000 distinct CDR3 sequences, approximately 10% appearing once.

This clonotype was sampled from a human donor who donated a stem cell graft to a child with acute lymphoblastic leukemia. V usage is TRBV3-1 and J usage is TRBJ2-7, with 9 bases aligning to TRBD1. The sequencing here drew on PBMCs from the stem cell graft donor, taken from the stem cell graft. The CDR3 coding sequence is TGTGCCAGCAGCTACAGGGGGCCCTCCGAGCAGTACTTC. Amino acid sequence: CASSYRGPSEQYF.